This T cell receptor (beta chain) was sequenced for a study of T-cell memory formation after mild COVID-19 (TCRdb year 2021). For the study in its entirety: TCR sequence clusters from the two donors were largely donor specific. T-cell clones expanding and contracting after mild COVID-19 in two donors were tracked by longitudinal TCRalpha and TCRbeta repertoire sequencing. Two young, previously healthy adult volunteers, one female and one male, were included in the cohort.

The sequencer listed for this sample is Illumina NovaSeq 6000. TCRalpha and TCRbeta cDNA libraries were constructed by 5'RACE with constant-segment primers, with sample barcodes and unique molecular identifiers being introduced. Trizol reagent was used to extract RNA from every sample. The libraries were amplified in two PCR steps, and the second step added a second sample barcode and Illumina TruSeq adapters. Libraries were sequenced on an Illumina NovaSeq with 2 x 150 bp paired-end reads. Per the source publication's procedure: With migec v1.2.7, reads were demultiplexed and then collapsed into UMI-guided consensus sequences. Using mixcr v2.1.11, UMI consensuses were aligned to TRA and TRB V and J templates and then assembled into clonotypes. Expanded or contracted clonotypes were those called significant by both edgeR and NoisET, with noise models trained on biological replicates. edgeR calls used a false discovery rate-adjusted p below 0.01 and a log2 fold-change threshold of 1. As an exploratory analysis of dynamics, max-normalized trajectories of the 1000 most abundant clonotypes were examined by PCA with hierarchical clustering. The CD4 or CD8 phenotype of responding clones was assigned using the separately sequenced CD4+ and CD8+ repertoires. TCRdb reprocessed the public reads (quality trimming at Q25 with fastp, clone calling with MiXCR) and kept in-frame beta chains. Each CDR3 protein gets just one entry, which takes the most common genes and DNA from the rows behind it. These V and J calls rely on TCRdb rather than the paper's analysis. This sample comprises hundreds of thousands of distinct CDR3 sequences, 18% of them detected only once. The top ten clones comprise roughly 12% of the sample.

General findings and caveats noted by the study authors: Clones that contracted from day 15 to 85 showed balanced CD4/CD8 phenotypes, whereas a second wave of clones that expanded from day 15 to 37 leaned towards CD4+. Some responding clones were detected in pre-infection memory, which suggested that pre-existing cross-reactive memory T cells had joined the SARS-CoV-2 response. Contracting CD4+ clones appeared mostly in the CM and EM memory subsets, whereas CD8+ clones were enriched in EMRA. The study covered only a couple of mild cases, and larger cohorts including severe cases with pre-infection samples were considered necessary. SARS-CoV-2 specificity of the second-wave clones peaking on day 37 was not confirmed.

For this clonotype: Its antigen specificity is not known. One base away there is no much larger clone; base qualities are not given.

Reading from cysteine to phenylalanine, the CDR3 counts 13 amino acids. CDR3 DNA only is kept here, 39 bases in frame from base 1. Trimming leaves V shorter by 5 bases and J shorter by 3 bases, with the junction holding 5 bases beyond the gene matches. The germline V gene sets CDR1 to SGHRS and CDR2 to YFSETQ. Ficoll-Paque density gradient centrifugation was the method used to isolate PBMCs. This receptor was taken from an adult woman who had mild COVID-19 (a few samples of this study predate the infection). The sample titles of this study are shuffled in the database, so cell type and time point are left out; the donor was told from shared clones. The sequencing sample was made of PBMCs or a T cell subset sorted from them (not recorded which). Rearrangement joined TRBV5-1 to TRBJ2-7; 7 junctional bases match TRBD1. The DNA reads as follows: TGCGCCAGCAGAGCAGGGGGTTACTACGAGCAGTACTTC. It translates as CASRAGGYYEQYF. Extended through the reference TRBV5-1 and TRBJ2-7 proteins, this CDR3 yields the full variable domain: KAGVTQTPRYLIKTRGQQVTLSCSPISGHRSVSWYQQTPGQGLQFLFEYFSETQRNKGNFPGRFSGRQFSNSRSEMNVSTLELGDSALYLCASRAGGYYEQYFGPGTRLTVT.